This T cell receptor beta chain was captured by sequencing in a study of low-dose radiotherapy and immunotherapy resistance in tumors. Study information: Every two weeks patients got nivolumab 240 mg flat dose, plus ipilimumab 1 mg/kg every six weeks, intravenously.

Both TCRalpha and TCRbeta chains were reverse transcribed with V-gene-specific primers. Over 20 PCR cycles, TCRs were amplified from a constant-region primer and V-primer adapter. From the reads, TCRdb called clonotypes with MiXCR, one entry per CDR3 protein. Here the sample spans fewer than 90,000 distinct CDR3 sequences, approximately 31% being singletons. Time point given: before trial treatment. The donors' regimen was nivolumab, ipilimumab, aspirin, low-dose cyclophosphamide and low-dose radiotherapy. Patients who could take part had advanced solid tumors with no tumor-infiltrating lymphocytes. The CDR3 totals 13 residues. Trimming stripped 2 bases from V and 7 bases from J, with 9 bases between. From germline, CDR1 is SGHRS and CDR2 YFSETQ.

The sequenced sample was PBMCs, obtained before treatment. The clonotype was recovered from a female donor with ovarian cancer. This chain uses TRBV5-1 with TRBJ2-2; D gene unclear. The DNA for the CDR3 is TGCGCCAGCAGCTTCGGAGCAAGCGGGGAGCTGTTTTTT. This translates into CASSFGASGELFF.